The next 7 T cell receptor beta chains were all read from a single sample in a study of blood T cells in healthy people across ages. The use of a sample-barcoded 5' primer and a J-beta primer mix characterized a second PCR of roughly 6 to 11 cycles. TCRdb passed the 5' RACE reads through MiXCR, listing each CDR3 protein once. The profile shows about 1.6 million distinct CDR3 sequences, about 35% of them singletons. Sequenced sample: blood. The receptor set was obtained from a young woman in good health.

The chain recombines TRBV5-1 with TRBJ2-7; D not certain. V shed 3 bases and J shed 2 bases, with 15 bases lying between them. Germline CDR1 is SGHRS and CDR2 is YFSETQ. CDR3 length: 15 residues. The CDR3 DNA sequence: TGCGCCAGCAGCTCTCTATCGCTGGGAACCTACGAGCAGTACTTC. It encodes CASSSLSLGTYEQYF.

This chain connects TRBV9 to TRBJ2-7; D is unclear. The V end was cut by 0 bases, the J end by 0 bases, with 7 bases between. Per the germline V gene, CDR1 is SGDLS and CDR2 is YYNGEE. This CDR3 comprises 14 residues. This CDR3 reads CASSVVGNSYEQYF. In nucleotides, the CDR3 is TGTGCCAGCAGCGTAGTGGGGAACTCCTACGAGCAGTACTTC.

The rearrangement joins TRBV4-2 to TRBJ1-5; no clear D gene. The CDR3 extends over 15 amino acids. Trimming pared 0 bases from V and 3 bases from J, leaving 9 bases between. The V gene's germline CDR1 is LGHNA and CDR2 YNFKEQ. The CDR3 reads CASSQDLVFNQPQHF. CDR3 nucleotides: TGTGCCAGCAGCCAAGATTTAGTCTTCAATCAGCCCCAGCATTTT.

Many counts were recorded for this clonotype. The chain carries TRBV29-1 and TRBJ2-3; D gene uncertain. Germline CDR1 SQVTM, CDR2 ANQGSEA. The V end was cut by 0 bases, the J end by 5 bases, with 6 bases between. This CDR3 has 12 residues. In DNA form, the CDR3 reads TGCAGCGTTGAAGAATCCGGAGATACGCAGTATTTT. Protein sequence: CSVEESGDTQYF.

Many counts were recorded for this clonotype. This rearrangement joins TRBV6-6 to TRBJ2-1, with D tentatively TRBD2 (5 bases). The CDR3 totals 15 residues. Looked up from germline, CDR1 is MNHNY and CDR2 is SVGAGI (reference sequence). V was pared by 7 bases and J by 4 bases, with 17 bases between. CDR3 residues: CASTIATPEYNEQFF. DNA of the CDR3: TGTGCCAGCACCATAGCGACGCCTGAGTACAATGAGCAGTTCTTC.

The table lists this clonotype with many counts. The V gene is TRBV6-6, the J gene TRBJ2-2; possibly TRBD1 for D (6 bases). Germline values: CDR1 MNHNY, CDR2 SVGAGI (reference sequence). V lost 5 bases and J 1 base, leaving 8 bases between the germline ends. There are 14 residues in the CDR3. The CDR3 here is CASSVQGNTGELFF. The CDR3, as DNA: TGTGCCAGCAGTGTACAGGGGAACACCGGGGAGCTGTTTTTT.

With respect to this clonotype: It may be a read error: a sequence one base away is much more abundant. This rearrangement joins TRBV29-1 to TRBJ2-6; unclear D gene. Deletions cut 5 bases from V and 2 bases from J, with 10 bases between. Germline CDR1 is SQVTM and CDR2 is ANQGSEA. This CDR3 comprises 14 residues. DNA for the CDR3: TGCAGCGTTCTTGACAACGCTGGGGCCAACGTCCTGACTTTC. Protein: CSVLDNAGANVLTF.